In this sample, the clone carrying this TCR beta chain turned up once. Antigen specificity is unknown. J gave up 4 bases and V 0 bases, and 8 bases lay outside the gene matches. The length of the CDR3 is 16 residues. Germline assignment: CDR1 SGHRS and CDR2 YFSETQ. This entry is derived from a study of shared clonotypes between healthy human individuals. On sorted subsets, replicate PCRs used 200 to 250 ng DNA, or 25,000 to 35,000 T cell genomes. TCRdb keeps only in-frame clones here, not all; method: immunoSEQ multiplex PCR. The sample consists of roughly 1.5 million clones, roughly 98% of them appearing once. Points from the study as a whole: It was the non-shared clonotypes that had lower generation probabilities than clonotypes shared by all four donors. Richness estimates generally favored naive over memory subsets.

The TCR sequence derives from a man aged 25 to 45 in good health. The sample consisted of naive CD4+ T cells sorted from blood. Subset specified: CD45RA+ positively selected. This sequence joins TRBV5-1 and TRBJ2-3; 7 nucleotides agree with TRBD1. The CDR3 DNA reads TGCGCCAGCAGCTTGGAACAGGGGATGGCGGCAGATACGCAGTATTTT. Its protein product is CASSLEQGMAADTQYF.